The 13 T cell receptor beta chains reported below all come from one sample, sequenced in a study of blood T cell repertoires in COVID-19. The data were produced by immunoSEQ multiplex PCR, yet TCRdb's version contains in-frame clones alone and is incomplete. The profile covers about 80,000 clones, with around 76% appearing a single time and 15% to 20% taken by the ten largest. Sample: peripheral blood. The receptor source for this set is a human donor in a cohort sampled during active COVID-19.

This clone occurred once. V gene TRBV21-1 combines with J gene TRBJ1-1. TRBV21-1 is marked as a pseudogene. This CDR3 comprises 12 residues. The CDR3: CARLTIDTEAFF. CDR3 sequence (DNA): TGTGCCCGCCTCACTATAGACACTGAAGCTTTCTTT.

The rearrangement uses TRBV9 and TRBJ2-7; the match to TRBD1 covers 10 bases. The CDR3 has 14 amino acids. Germline CDR1 reads SGDLS; CDR2 reads YYNGEE. J lost 4 bases, V lost 3 bases, and 4 bases had no gene match. CDR3 sequence (DNA): TGTGCCAGCAGCGAGTGGGGACAGGGGTACGAGCAGTACTTC. Translating it yields CASSEWGQGYEQYF.

The V call is TRBV29-1, the J call TRBJ2-1; 13 bases line up with TRBD2. Germline trimming cut 5 bases from V and 9 bases from J; bases unmatched to any gene: 4. Germline V lookup: CDR1 SQVTM, CDR2 ANQGSEA. The CDR3 spans 13 residues. The CDR3 DNA is TGCAGCGTTAAGACTAGCGGGAGGTCTGAGCAGTTCTTC. The encoded protein is CSVKTSGRSEQFF.

The V gene is TRBV6-5, the J gene TRBJ2-1, with D possibly TRBD1 on 6 matching bases. This CDR3 region has 15 residues. With 2 bases removed from V and 11 bases from J, the gap between germline ends came to 19 bases. CDR1 is MNHEY, CDR2 SVGAGI, per germline. This CDR3 is CASSYEYRDHNKQFF. The CDR3 coding sequence is TGTGCCAGCAGTTACGAGTACAGGGACCACAACAAGCAGTTCTTC.

The chain combines TRBV7-2 with TRBJ2-2, with 8 positions matching TRBD2. CDR3 length equals 16 residues. The germline V gene has CDR1 SGHTA and CDR2 FQGNSA. The V gene end was trimmed by 3 bases and the J gene end by 0 bases; junction bases not matched to a gene: 3. Written as DNA, the CDR3 is TGTGCCAGCAGCTTTTTCGGGGGGGCGAACACCGGGGAGCTGTTTTTT. It encodes CASSFFGGANTGELFF.

V usage is TRBV7-9 and J usage is TRBJ1-6; 7 bases map to TRBD1. This CDR3 is built from 16 residues. V trimming: 8 bases; J trimming: 5 bases; junction bases outside the gene matches: 12. The V gene's germline CDR1 is SEHNR and CDR2 FQNEAQ (reference sequence). The DNA for the CDR3 is TGTGCCAGCGCGTCCCGACAGGGATCAGATAATTCACCCCTCCACTTT. The encoded protein is CASASRQGSDNSPLHF.

The genes are TRBV2 and TRBJ1-3, with unresolved D. CDR3 length equals 15 residues. From germline, CDR1 is SNHLY and CDR2 FYNNEI. V was clipped by 5 bases and J by 0 bases, with 11 bases between them. The CDR3 protein is CASSPTQNSGNTIYF. CDR3 nucleotides: TGTGCCAGCAGTCCCACACAAAACTCTGGAAACACCATATATTTT. The variable domain in full, completed from reference TRBV2 and TRBJ1-3, reads EPEVTQTPSHQVTQMGQEVILRCVPISNHLYFYWYRQILGQKVEFLVSFYNNEISEKSEIFDDQFSVERPDGSNFTLKIRSTKLEDSAMYFCASSPTQNSGNTIYFGEGSWLTVV.

The rearrangement uses TRBV9 and TRBJ1-5; D is perhaps TRBD1 (6 bases). V shed 4 bases and J shed 7 bases, with 18 bases lying between them. Per germline, CDR1 SGDLS and CDR2 YYNGEE. The CDR3 is made up of 15 amino acids. The CDR3 DNA follows: TGTGCCAGCAGCTTCGGGGCGGGGGCCGGGCAGCCCCAGCATTTT. It codes for CASSFGAGAGQPQHF.

This chain connects TRBV29-1 to TRBJ2-2, with 7 bases that match TRBD2. Germline CDR1 is SQVTM and CDR2 is ANQGSEA. This CDR3 region has 14 residues. J lost 5 bases, V lost 4 bases, and 7 bases had no gene match. Here the CDR3 DNA reads TGCAGCGTTGGACGGGGGGTCTTGACCGGGGAGCTGTTTTTT. It yields the protein CSVGRGVLTGELFF.

This chain's CDR3 is CAISGHLNTEAFF. The DNA of the CDR3 is TGTGCCATCAGTGGACATCTGAACACTGAAGCTTTCTTT. The gene calls are TRBV10-3 and TRBJ1-1; no firm D call. The CDR3 spans 13 residues. Germline V gene lookup returns CDR1 ENHRY and CDR2 SYGVKD. Trimming took off 4 bases at V and 0 bases at J, with 6 bases between the two ends.

Of note for this clone: One base away lies a much larger clone, so this may be a sequencing read error. This CDR3 is also generated by other DNA sequences in the sample. The J gene is TRBJ1-4, the V gene TRBV28; unclear D gene. V gave up 2 bases and J gave up 7 bases, with 5 bases separating them. Germline loops: CDR1 MDHEN, CDR2 SYDVKM. The CDR3 spans 12 residues. The CDR3 sequence is CASSLTGEKLFF. CDR3 nucleotide sequence: TGTGCCAGCAGTTTAACGGGTGAAAAACTGTTTTTT.

This chain connects TRBV2 to TRBJ1-1; tentative D call: TRBD1 (5 bases). The CDR3 has 13 amino acids. V was cut by 10 bases and J by 0 bases, with 12 bases left in between. From germline, CDR1 is SNHLY and CDR2 FYNNEI. CDR3: CANPQALNTEAFF. The CDR3 nucleotides read TGTGCCAACCCACAGGCATTGAACACTGAAGCTTTCTTT. Full variable domain (outside the CDR3, taken from reference TRBV2 and TRBJ1-1): EPEVTQTPSHQVTQMGQEVILRCVPISNHLYFYWYRQILGQKVEFLVSFYNNEISEKSEIFDDQFSVERPDGSNFTLKIRSTKLEDSAMYFCANPQALNTEAFFGQGTRLTVV.

This chain joins TRBV11-2 and TRBJ2-1; D is ambiguous. Trimming took off 5 bases at V and 4 bases at J, with 6 bases between the two ends. Germline assignment: CDR1 SGHAT and CDR2 FQNNGV. The length of the CDR3 is 12 residues. This chain's CDR3 is CASSAYYNEQFF. CDR3 DNA sequence: TGTGCCAGCAGCGCCTATTACAATGAGCAGTTCTTC.